This passage covers 8 T cell receptor beta chains from one sample sequenced in a study of blood T cell repertoires in COVID-19. Measured with immunoSEQ multiplex PCR; TCRdb has only the in-frame clones, and not every one. The sample comprises roughly 200,000 clones, under 90% of which are singletons, and roughly 5.7% rests with the top ten. The source material was peripheral blood. Receptors originate from an elderly man with acute or convalescent COVID-19.

The chain employs TRBV7-2 and TRBJ1-5; D perhaps matches TRBD1 (5 bases). Trimming pared 3 bases from V and 6 bases from J, leaving 9 bases between. CDR1 and CDR2 from the germline V gene are SGHTA and FQGNSA. The CDR3 is made up of 13 amino acids. The DNA of the CDR3 is TGTGCCAGCAGCTTGGGGGAGGGTCAGCCCCAGCATTTT. Translation: CASSLGEGQPQHF.

V gene TRBV12-3 or TRBV12-4 combines with J gene TRBJ1-6, with D perhaps TRBD1 (5 bases). The V gene lost 8 bases and the J gene lost 5 bases, with 7 bases spanning the gap. The length of the CDR3 is 12 residues. In DNA form, the CDR3 reads TGTGCCAGCGGGGGGAATAATTCACCCCTCCACTTT. Translating gives CASGGNNSPLHF.

The chain carries TRBV27 and TRBJ2-2; 12 bases fit TRBD2. The CDR3 extends over 16 amino acids. The ends lost 6 bases at V and 3 bases at J; junction bases unmatched: 5. The germline V gene encodes CDR1 MNHEY and CDR2 SMNVEV (reference sequence). The CDR3 is CASSFLAGGDTGELFF. In DNA, the CDR3 is TGTGCCAGCAGCTTTCTAGCGGGAGGGGACACCGGGGAGCTGTTTTTT.

The genes are TRBV28 and TRBJ1-1, with TRBD1 matching 7 bases. Unmatched junction bases numbered 5, after V lost 6 bases and J lost 4 bases. This CDR3 is 13 amino acids long. The germline gives CDR1 MDHEN, CDR2 SYDVKM. CDR3: CASRLDRVTEAFF. The CDR3, as DNA: TGTGCCAGCAGACTCGACAGGGTCACTGAAGCTTTCTTT.

V and J are TRBV5-4 and TRBJ2-3; 11 nucleotides agree with TRBD1. Germline trimming cut 0 bases from V and 3 bases from J; bases unmatched to any gene: 3. Germline V lookup: CDR1 SGHNT, CDR2 YYREEE (reference sequence). The CDR3 sequence is 16 residues long. The CDR3 here is CASSLGDRGNTDTQYF. CDR3 sequence (DNA): TGTGCCAGCAGCTTGGGGGACAGGGGGAATACAGATACGCAGTATTTT.

CDR3 residues: CASSRTDCSNQPQHF. DNA of the CDR3: TGCGCCAGCAGCCGGACAGATTGTAGCAATCAGCCCCAGCATTTT. The V call is TRBV10-1, the J call TRBJ1-5; a possible D gene is TRBD1 (6 bases). This CDR3 region has 15 residues. V lost 6 bases and J 0 bases, leaving 12 bases between the germline ends. Germline V CDR1 and CDR2: WNHNN, SYGVQD (reference sequence).

The gene calls are TRBV29-1 and TRBJ2-3; TRBD2 matches at 9 bases. After removal of 4 bases from V and 2 bases from J, the junction contained 4 bases not matched to a gene. The germline CDR1 and CDR2 sequences are SQVTM and ANQGSEA. The CDR3 has 14 residues. The CDR3, as DNA: TGCAGCGTTGCTAGCGGGGCTGTCACAGATACGCAGTATTTT. Protein product: CSVASGAVTDTQYF.

This chain links TRBV9 with TRBJ2-2, with 13 bases matching TRBD2. This CDR3 comprises 16 residues. Per the germline V gene, CDR1 is SGDLS and CDR2 is YYNGEE. V dropped 2 bases and J dropped 6; count of bases not matched to a gene: 4. For the CDR3, the DNA is TGTGCCAGCAGCGTCTACGGACTAGCGGGAGCCGGGGAGCTGTTTTTT. Its protein product is CASSVYGLAGAGELFF.